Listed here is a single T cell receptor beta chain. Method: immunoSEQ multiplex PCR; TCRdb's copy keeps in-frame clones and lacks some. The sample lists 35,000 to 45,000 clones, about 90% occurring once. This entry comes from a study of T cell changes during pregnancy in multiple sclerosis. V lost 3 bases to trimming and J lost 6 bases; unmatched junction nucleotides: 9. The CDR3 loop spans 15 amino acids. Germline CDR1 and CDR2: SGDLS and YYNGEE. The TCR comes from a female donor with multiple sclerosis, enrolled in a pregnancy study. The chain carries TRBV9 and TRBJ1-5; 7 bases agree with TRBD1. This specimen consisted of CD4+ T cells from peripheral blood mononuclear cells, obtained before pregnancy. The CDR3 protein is CASSEVGGRGQPQHF. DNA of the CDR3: TGTGCCAGCAGCGAAGTAGGGGGCCGTGGTCAGCCCCAGCATTTT. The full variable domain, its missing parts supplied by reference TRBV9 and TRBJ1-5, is DSGVTQTPKHLITATGQRVTLRCSPRSGDLSVYWYQQSLDQGLQFLIQYYNGEERAKGNILERFSAQQFPDLHSELNLSSLELGDSALYFCASSEVGGRGQPQHFGDGTRLSIL.